This is a list of T cell receptor beta chains from one sample in a study of blood T cell repertoires in COVID-19. Using immunoSEQ multiplex PCR, the repertoire was profiled, and TCRdb retains in-frame clones only, with some absent. The sample lists approximately 110,000 clones, over 75% occurring once. The sample comprised peripheral blood. These receptors all stem from an elderly woman with acute or convalescent COVID-19. Both conserved end residues are part of each CDR3. D genes are given only for firm matches. Some rows mark clone size as missing; the rest say once, few, many or name a class of expanded clone.

.,TRBJ1-4,TRBV11-2,once,TGTGCCAGCAGCATTACAGGGTCGACTAATGAAAAACTGTTTTTT,CASSITGSTNEKLFF
.,TRBJ1-2,TRBV10-3,.,TGTGCCATCAGTGGCTGGGGGGATGGCTACACCTTC,CAISGWGDGYTF
.,TRBJ2-2,TRBV24-1,.,TGTGCCACCAGTGACCTACCCAGGGCCGGGGAGCTGTTTTTT,CATSDLPRAGELFF
TRBD1,TRBJ2-2,TRBV5-1,once,TGCGCCAGCAGGCCGGACAGGTATGGGCTGCTGGTGGCCGGGGAGCTGTTTTTT,CASRPDRYGLLVAGELFF
TRBD1,TRBJ1-6,TRBV5-1,.,TGCGCCAGCAGCTCGACAGGGCTCCTCTATTCACCCCTCCACTTT,CASSSTGLLYSPLHF
TRBD1,TRBJ2-7,TRBV6-5,.,TGTGCCAGCAGTTACGCACGGGACAGGGACTCCTACGAGCAGTACTTC,CASSYARDRDSYEQYF
.,TRBJ2-1,TRBV18,.,TGTGCCAGCTCACCACGTAGAGGGGGGGTCACCTACAATGAGCAGTTCTTC,CASSPRRGGVTYNEQFF
.,TRBJ2-7,TRBV4-3,.,TGCGCCAGCAGCCAAGAGTTTGGCAGTGCCTCCTACGAGCAGTACTTC,CASSQEFGSASYEQYF
TRBD1,TRBJ1-2,TRBV29-1,.,TGCAGCGTCGGACCATCCTCGAAGGGGACAGGAGGCTATGGCTACACCTTC,CSVGPSSKGTGGYGYTF
.,TRBJ1-2,TRBV7-9,.,TGTGCCAGCAGCGGAACGACAGGATTTAGCTATGGCTACACCTTC,CASSGTTGFSYGYTF
.,TRBJ2-4,TRBV21-1,.,TGTGCCAGCAGCAAGGGGGCAGAAATACTAGCCAAAAACATTCAGTACTTC,CASSKGAEILAKNIQYF
TRBD1,TRBJ2-7,TRBV5-4,.,TGTGCCAGCAGCTTGGACAGGGGCATATCCTACGAGCAGTACTTC,CASSLDRGISYEQYF
.,TRBJ2-2,TRBV30,.,TGTGCCTGGAGTGTACAAGTGTCCGGGGAGCTGTTTTTT,CAWSVQVSGELFF
.,TRBJ1-2,TRBV4-1,.,TGCGCCAGCAGCCATAGGGGGGGCTTTAACTATGGCTACACCTTC,CASSHRGGFNYGYTF
TRBD2,TRBJ2-7,TRBV7-2,.,TGTGCCAGCAGCCTCGACGGGGGGTACTCCTCCTACGAGCAGTACTTC,CASSLDGGYSSYEQYF
.,TRBJ2-3,TRBV9,.,TGTGCCAGCAGCGTAGCCGGCGGGGGACACACAGATACGCAGTATTTT,CASSVAGGGHTDTQYF
.,TRBJ1-2,TRBV6-2/TRBV6-3,.,TGTGCCAGCAGTTACTTAGGACATAACTATGGCTACACCTTC,CASSYLGHNYGYTF
.,TRBJ1-5,TRBV19,.,TGTGCCAGTAGTATAGGCGGGAATCAGCCCCAGCATTTT,CASSIGGNQPQHF
.,TRBJ1-5,TRBV2,.,TGTGCCAGCAGCCGGACAGTTTCCCCGGGCAATCAGCCCCAGCATTTT,CASSRTVSPGNQPQHF
.,TRBJ2-7,TRBV6-5,.,TGTGCCAGCAGGGGGGGTATCCCCTACGAGCAGTACTTC,CASRGGIPYEQYF
.,TRBJ1-1,TRBV5-1,.,TGCGCCAGCAGACTTTCTCCGGTCCTTGACACTGAAGCTTTCTTT,CASRLSPVLDTEAFF
.,TRBJ2-1,TRBV28,.,TGTGCCAGCAGTCCCTACAGGGTAGGCGGTGAGCAGTTCTTC,CASSPYRVGGEQFF
TRBD1,TRBJ1-5,TRBV2,.,TGTGCCAGCAGTGGAGAAGGGCAGGGGGCATATTGGAATCAGCCCCAGCATTTT,CASSGEGQGAYWNQPQHF
TRBD1,TRBJ1-1,TRBV2,.,TGTGCCAGCAGTGTTTGGACAGGGACTCTGGCTTTCTTT,CASSVWTGTLAFF
TRBD1,TRBJ1-3,TRBV3-1/TRBV3-2,once,TGTGCCAGCGATGAGGGGGCGTCCGGAAACACCATATATTTT,CASDEGASGNTIYF
.,TRBJ1-2,TRBV11-2,.,TGTGCCAGCAGCTTATTCGGCGGAGGTGGAGGCTACACCTTC,CASSLFGGGGGYTF
.,TRBJ2-1,TRBV11-3,.,TGTGCCAGCAGCGCCTCTGGGGGAGGTTACAATGAGCAGTTCTTC,CASSASGGGYNEQFF
TRBD1,TRBJ1-2,TRBV18,.,TGTGCCAGCTCATCAGATGACAGGGGATATGGCTACACCTTC,CASSSDDRGYGYTF
.,TRBJ1-2,TRBV28,.,TGTGCCAGCAGACCTTACGACACAGATTACTATGGCTACACCTTC,CASRPYDTDYYGYTF
TRBD2,TRBJ2-7,TRBV28,.,TGTGCCAGCAGAACTAGCGGGTTCTTCTACGAGCAGTACTTC,CASRTSGFFYEQYF
TRBD1,TRBJ2-6,TRBV19,.,TGTGCCAGTAGTATAGTGCAGGGGGCGGTCTCTGGGGCCAACGTCCTGACTTTC,CASSIVQGAVSGANVLTF
.,TRBJ1-3,TRBV11-2,many,TGTGCCAGCAGCTTACGGCGAGGGAGCTCTGGAAACACCATATATTTT,CASSLRRGSSGNTIYF
.,TRBJ1-2,TRBV28,.,TGTGCCAGCAGTTTATGGGGTCGGGGGGATTCAGGTGGTGGCTACACCTTC,CASSLWGRGDSGGGYTF
TRBD2,TRBJ2-5,TRBV3-1/TRBV3-2,once,TGTGCCAGCAGGTACGAGGGACTAGCTTCCCAGTACTTC,CASRYEGLASQYF
.,TRBJ2-3,TRBV25-1,.,TGTGCCAGCAGTGACCCCACGGGGGGCGTTACAGATACGCAGTATTTT,CASSDPTGGVTDTQYF
.,TRBJ2-7,TRBV14,.,TGTGCCAGCAGCCAAACTCTTTACGAGCAGTACTTC,CASSQTLYEQYF
.,TRBJ1-6,TRBV5-4,.,TGTGCCAGCAGCTCCGAGGGTAATTCACCCCTCCACTTT,CASSSEGNSPLHF
.,TRBJ2-1,TRBV4-3,.,TGCGCCAGCAGCGTACAGGGAGACTACTACAATGAGCAGTTCTTC,CASSVQGDYYNEQFF
.,TRBJ1-1,TRBV28,once,TGTGCCAGCAGTTTCCACATGAACACTGAAGCTTTCTTT,CASSFHMNTEAFF
.,TRBJ1-1,TRBV2,once,TGTGCCAGCGACAAGAACACTGAAGCTTTCTTT,CASDKNTEAFF
.,TRBJ2-3,TRBV7-2,.,TGTGCCAGCAGCTTATCTACAGGGACAGATACGCAGTATTTT,CASSLSTGTDTQYF
TRBD1,TRBJ1-1,TRBV7-2,.,TGTGCCAGCAGCTTAAGGACAGGTAACACTGAAGCTTTCTTT,CASSLRTGNTEAFF
.,TRBJ2-7,TRBV5-5,.,TGTGCCAGCAGTCTACCATGGGAGGAGCAGTACTTC,CASSLPWEEQYF
TRBD1,TRBJ1-2,TRBV3-1/TRBV3-2,.,TGTGCCAGCAGCCAACTCGGGACAGCGGGCTACACCTTC,CASSQLGTAGYTF
.,TRBJ1-1,TRBV4-1,once,TGCGCCAGCAGCCAAACTCTGGACTGGACCACTGAAGCTTTCTTT,CASSQTLDWTTEAFF
.,TRBJ1-5,TRBV15,.,TGTGCCACCAGCAGTGAAGATAGCAATAGCAATCAGCCCCAGCATTTT,CATSSEDSNSNQPQHF
TRBD1,TRBJ2-7,TRBV19,many,TGTGCCAGTAGTCCCAGGACAGGGTCCTACGAGCAGTACTTC,CASSPRTGSYEQYF
.,TRBJ2-5,TRBV29-1,.,TGCAGCGGGTCCGGGAACCAAGAGACCCAGTACTTC,CSGSGNQETQYF
TRBD1,TRBJ1-1,TRBV6-6,.,TGTGCCAGCATTTTGACAGGGGGCGACAACACTGAAGCTTTCTTT,CASILTGGDNTEAFF
.,TRBJ1-6,TRBV19,.,TGTGCCAGTAGTATGGACAGCGATTCACCCCTCCACTTT,CASSMDSDSPLHF
.,TRBJ1-1,TRBV10-3,.,TGTGCCATCAGTGAGTCGACTAGGCAGAACACTGAAGCTTTCTTT,CAISESTRQNTEAFF
TRBD2,TRBJ2-1,TRBV13,.,TGTGCCAGCAGCTCCGGTGGGCGGGGGGGCCTGGATGAGCAGTTCTTC,CASSSGGRGGLDEQFF
TRBD2,TRBJ2-2,TRBV5-6,few,TGTGCCAGCAGTTATCGTCGCGGGGGGGCCCTTCTGGACACCGGGGAGCTGTTTTTT,CASSYRRGGALLDTGELFF